This paragraph covers one TCR beta chain sequence. Use of 60 Vbeta and 13 Jbeta primers characterized the PCR. The method was immunoSEQ multiplex PCR; TCRdb's version includes in-frame clones alone and lacks a portion of them. Of about 160,000 clones listed, approximately 80% were seen once; the top ten hold roughly 7.6%. This entry is derived from a study of cytomegalovirus exposure and HLA in healthy donors. The sequenced sample consisted of PBMCs. The receptor comes from a woman under 40 in good health and CMV-seropositive.

The CDR3 region has the DNA TGTGCCAGCAGCATTTATACGGCCTACGAGCAGTACTTC. Residues: CASSIYTAYEQYF. This chain links TRBV7-2 with TRBJ2-7, with D unresolved. Trimming pared 5 bases from V and 2 bases from J, leaving 10 bases between. CDR1 is SGHTA, CDR2 FQGNSA, per germline. The CDR3 has 13 amino acids.